This TCR beta chain derives from a study of blood T cell repertoires in COVID-19 (dated by TCRdb to the early 2020s). About the investigation overall: Collaborator samples came from the United States, Italy and Spain and covered acute and convalescent phases of COVID-19. The prospective study material was composed of cDNA or gDNA derived from T cells, B-cell-depleted T cells, or PBMCs. Subjects who had been exposed to COVID-19, were actively infected with it, or had recovered from it provided the deeply sampled blood TCRbeta repertoires that made up the dataset. The repertoires were released in a freely available public database meant as a resource for research on the immune response to SARS-CoV-2. Samples came from the ongoing ImmuneRACE study (first 160 participants) plus 1,254 subjects from 6 global collaborators. Nearly every sample came with metadata listing a de-identified subject ID, COVID-19 status, age in years and sex. Where HLA class I and class II types were available, the types were taken from metadata supplied by the sample provider, not from assay-based typing.

The immunoSEQ Assay, a bias-controlled multiplex PCR, was used to amplify TCRbeta CDR3 regions from genomic DNA. The authors' pipeline ran thus. The number of nucleated cells in each sample was estimated by amplification of reference gene primers within the assay. Sequence reads were collapsed and filtered to measure the absolute abundance of every unique TCRbeta CDR3 rearrangement. For each sample, productive Simpson clonality was calculated as the square root of Simpson's diversity index across productive rearrangements. Held by TCRdb, this immuneACCESS table contains in-frame sequences only and omits some clones. Under half of the omission traces to an unresolved V gene where checked; the cause of the rest is unknown. V and J calls and clone size are copied from that table; D and trimming were computed from the DNA. This sample has approximately 210,000 clones in its table, and approximately 90% of those were observed once. The top ten clonotypes cover over 1.5% of the sample.

As to this clone: This clone's antigen is unknown. Per-base quality was not reported, and no clone a single base away is much larger than it.

The germline V gene specifies SNHLY as CDR1 and FYNNEI as CDR2. V loses 4 bases of germline sequence and J loses 3 bases, and the interval between the two ends is 9 bases. Reading from cysteine to phenylalanine, the CDR3 counts 13 amino acids. Only CDR3 DNA is held: 39 bases, read in frame from base 1. Results and caveats for the whole study, not just this receptor: Clinical and demographic metadata were provided uncurated, with the amount varying by source and participant.

Collaborating institutions collected whole blood in K2EDTA tubes following their own protocols. Collaborator samples were shipped for TCRbeta analysis as frozen whole blood, isolated PBMCs, or DNA extracted from either sample type. This receptor was identified in a man in his 70s with acute or convalescent COVID-19. Sequencing was done on a sample of peripheral blood. The chain joins TRBV2 to TRBJ2-5; no D gene call is confident. The bases are TGTGCCAGCAGTGGTAGCAGCGAAGAGACCCAGTACTTC. Its protein product is CASSGSSEETQYF.